This TCR beta chain was found in a study of PD-L1 blockade in urothelial cancer. Across the whole study: Study patients had been treated with 0 to 3 previous chemotherapy regimens. Blood analysis was done at 3 weeks (second dose) and 6 weeks after treatment began. General study points: TCR clonality was measured in pretreatment peripheral blood. Clonality below the median predicted better survival.

Trimming took 4 bases from V and 1 from J, leaving 19 bases between them. Germline V gene data show CDR1 as PRHDT and CDR2 as FYEKMQ (reference sequence). The CDR3 runs 17 residues. Notes on this clone: As yet, its antigen is unknown.

Every PCR was spiked with synthetic TCR analog templates. Clones were sequenced by immunoSEQ multiplex PCR, and TCRdb holds only the in-frame ones, with some missing. This sample has about 30,000 clones, with more than 75% found just once. The chain uses TRBV13 and TRBJ1-1; D remains unclear. The sequences come from PBMCs, collected around atezolizumab (anti-PD-L1) treatment. This clonotype originated in a man aged 45-65 years with urothelial cancer. The DNA of the CDR3 is TGTGCCAGCAGCTCCGCCGGGAGACTTACATCGAACACTGAAGCTTTCTTT. As protein: CASSSAGRLTSNTEAFF.